These T cell receptor beta chains were read from a single sample in a study of blood T cells in healthy people across ages. TCRdb independently ran MiXCR on the 5' RACE reads; one entry per CDR3 protein. This sample yields some 930,000 distinct CDR3 sequences, of which about 29% are seen a single time; more than 8.5% belongs to the top ten. This sample was also put to use in a study of T cells of mothers and their children.

The sample taken for sequencing was blood. All receptors come from a woman in her forties in good health. Both conserved end residues are part of each CDR3. Each record gives: V gene, CDR3 length, D gene, J gene, clone size, CDR3 protein, CDR3 DNA. The D gene is left open where the match is weak. For some rows the clone size is stated as once, few or many, or as a class when expanded; others skip it.

V gene: TRBV9
CDR3 length: 17
D gene: -
J gene: TRBJ2-6
clone size: -
CDR3 protein: CASSVDRFRSGANVLTF
CDR3 DNA: TGTGCCAGCAGCGTAGACAGGTTTCGCTCTGGGGCCAACGTCCTGACTTTC

V gene: TRBV2
CDR3 length: 15
D gene: TRBD2
J gene: TRBJ2-3
clone size: few
CDR3 protein: CASRVLAGFADTQYF
CDR3 DNA: TGTGCCAGCAGGGTACTAGCGGGGTTCGCAGATACGCAGTATTTT

V gene: TRBV7-2
CDR3 length: 15
D gene: TRBD2
J gene: TRBJ2-3
clone size: -
CDR3 protein: CASSHSIAGLDTQYF
CDR3 DNA: TGTGCCAGCAGCCATAGTATAGCGGGTTTGGATACGCAGTATTTT

V gene: TRBV12-3/TRBV12-4
CDR3 length: 15
D gene: -
J gene: TRBJ2-1
clone size: few
CDR3 protein: CASSPYGAGSYEQFF
CDR3 DNA: TGTGCCAGCAGTCCTTACGGGGCCGGCTCCTACGAGCAGTTCTTC

V gene: TRBV2
CDR3 length: 11
D gene: -
J gene: TRBJ2-7
clone size: -
CDR3 protein: CASRAYKEQYF
CDR3 DNA: TGTGCCAGCAGAGCTTACAAAGAGCAGTACTTC

V gene: TRBV9
CDR3 length: 15
D gene: -
J gene: TRBJ2-3
clone size: few
CDR3 protein: CASSVAGDYTDTQYF
CDR3 DNA: TGTGCCAGCAGCGTAGCGGGGGATTACACAGATACGCAGTATTTT

V gene: TRBV10-3
CDR3 length: 17
D gene: TRBD2
J gene: TRBJ2-5
clone size: -
CDR3 protein: CAISRPTSEGTQETQYF
CDR3 DNA: TGTGCCATCAGTAGACCTACTAGCGAGGGGACCCAAGAGACCCAGTACTTC

V gene: TRBV5-1
CDR3 length: 14
D gene: TRBD1
J gene: TRBJ1-2
clone size: -
CDR3 protein: CASSLFTQGAGYTF
CDR3 DNA: TGCGCCAGCAGCCTCTTTACCCAGGGGGCTGGCTACACCTTC

V gene: TRBV19
CDR3 length: 14
D gene: -
J gene: TRBJ1-1
clone size: -
CDR3 protein: CASSIHPINTEAFF
CDR3 DNA: TGTGCCAGTAGTATCCACCCGATTAACACTGAAGCTTTCTTT

V gene: TRBV6-5
CDR3 length: 13
D gene: -
J gene: TRBJ2-2
clone size: -
CDR3 protein: CASKIQPTGELFF
CDR3 DNA: TGTGCCAGCAAAATCCAGCCCACCGGGGAGCTGTTTTTT

V gene: TRBV20-1
CDR3 length: 17
D gene: TRBD2
J gene: TRBJ2-3
clone size: -
CDR3 protein: CSARVIGSSGATDTQYF
CDR3 DNA: TGCAGTGCTAGAGTCATCGGATCTAGCGGAGCCACAGATACGCAGTATTTT

V gene: TRBV7-2
CDR3 length: 18
D gene: -
J gene: TRBJ2-3
clone size: few
CDR3 protein: CASSSNRPGPKPEDTQYF
CDR3 DNA: TGTGCCAGCAGCTCCAATCGCCCCGGGCCCAAACCAGAAGATACGCAGTATTTT

V gene: TRBV3-1
CDR3 length: 13
D gene: -
J gene: TRBJ2-3
clone size: few
CDR3 protein: CASSPPARDTQYF
CDR3 DNA: TGTGCCAGCAGCCCCCCGGCCCGAGATACGCAGTATTTT

V gene: TRBV2
CDR3 length: 15
D gene: TRBD1
J gene: TRBJ1-5
clone size: -
CDR3 protein: CASRTTGGPDQPQHF
CDR3 DNA: TGTGCCAGCAGGACGACAGGGGGCCCGGATCAGCCCCAGCATTTT

V gene: TRBV7-3
CDR3 length: 15
D gene: TRBD1
J gene: TRBJ2-5
clone size: -
CDR3 protein: CASSANRGPQETQYF
CDR3 DNA: TGTGCCAGCAGCGCAAACAGGGGGCCCCAAGAGACCCAGTACTTC

V gene: TRBV19
CDR3 length: 14
D gene: -
J gene: TRBJ1-1
clone size: -
CDR3 protein: CASSIEGRNTEAFF
CDR3 DNA: TGTGCCAGTAGTATAGAAGGACGGAACACTGAAGCTTTCTTT

V gene: TRBV7-2
CDR3 length: 13
D gene: -
J gene: TRBJ2-1
clone size: few
CDR3 protein: CASNFRGDNEQFF
CDR3 DNA: TGTGCCAGCAACTTCAGGGGGGACAATGAGCAGTTCTTC

V gene: TRBV20-1
CDR3 length: 12
D gene: -
J gene: TRBJ1-5
clone size: -
CDR3 protein: CSATPGNQPQHF
CDR3 DNA: TGCAGTGCTACCCCCGGGAATCAGCCCCAGCATTTT